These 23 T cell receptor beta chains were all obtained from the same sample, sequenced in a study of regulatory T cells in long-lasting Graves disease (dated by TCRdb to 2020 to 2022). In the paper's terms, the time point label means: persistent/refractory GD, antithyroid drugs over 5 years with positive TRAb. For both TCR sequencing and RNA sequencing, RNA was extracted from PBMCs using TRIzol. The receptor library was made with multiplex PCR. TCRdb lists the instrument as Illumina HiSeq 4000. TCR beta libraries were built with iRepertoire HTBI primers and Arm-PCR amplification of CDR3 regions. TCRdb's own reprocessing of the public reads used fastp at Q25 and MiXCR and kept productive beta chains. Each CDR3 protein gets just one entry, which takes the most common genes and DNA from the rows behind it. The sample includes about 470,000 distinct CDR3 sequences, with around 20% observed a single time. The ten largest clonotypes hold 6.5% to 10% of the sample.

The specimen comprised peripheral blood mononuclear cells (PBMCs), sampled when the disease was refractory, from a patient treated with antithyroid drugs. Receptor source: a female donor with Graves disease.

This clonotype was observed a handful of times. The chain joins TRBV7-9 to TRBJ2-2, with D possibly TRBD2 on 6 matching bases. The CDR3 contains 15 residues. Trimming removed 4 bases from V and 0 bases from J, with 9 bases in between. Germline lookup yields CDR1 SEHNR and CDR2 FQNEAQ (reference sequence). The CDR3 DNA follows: TGTGCCAGCAGCTCAGGAGGGCCGAACACCGGGGAGCTGTTTTTT. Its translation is CASSSGGPNTGELFF.

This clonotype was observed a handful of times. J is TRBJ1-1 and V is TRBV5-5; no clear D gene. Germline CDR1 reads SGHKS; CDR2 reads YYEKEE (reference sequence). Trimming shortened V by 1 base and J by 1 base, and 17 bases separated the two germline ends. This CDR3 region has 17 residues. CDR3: CASSLMTPTSPNTEAFF. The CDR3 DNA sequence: TGTGCCAGCAGCTTGATGACCCCGACAAGCCCGAACACTGAAGCTTTCTTT.

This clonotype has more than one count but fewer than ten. The CDR3 region is CASSLGSLGGPRAQYF. CDR3 sequence (DNA): TGTGCCAGCAGCTTAGGTTCTTTGGGGGGGCCTCGGGCCCAGTACTTC. The rearrangement joins TRBV7-8 to TRBJ2-5, with D possibly matching TRBD2 (7 bases). This CDR3 is 16 amino acids long. Trimming stripped 1 base from V and 9 bases from J, with 21 bases between. Germline V gene data show CDR1 as SGHVS and CDR2 as FQNEAQ.

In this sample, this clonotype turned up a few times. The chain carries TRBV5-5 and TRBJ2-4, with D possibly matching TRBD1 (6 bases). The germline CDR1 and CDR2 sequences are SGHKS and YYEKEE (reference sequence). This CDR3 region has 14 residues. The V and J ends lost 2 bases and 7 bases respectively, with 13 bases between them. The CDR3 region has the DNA TGTGCCAGCAGCTTAACAGGGATGGGGAACATTCAGTACTTC. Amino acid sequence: CASSLTGMGNIQYF.

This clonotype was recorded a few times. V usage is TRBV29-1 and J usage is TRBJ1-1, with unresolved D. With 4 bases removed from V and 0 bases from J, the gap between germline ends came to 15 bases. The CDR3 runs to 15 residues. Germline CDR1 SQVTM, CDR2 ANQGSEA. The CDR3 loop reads CSVVGVLGMNTEAFF. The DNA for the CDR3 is TGCAGCGTTGTTGGAGTCCTGGGTATGAACACTGAAGCTTTCTTT.

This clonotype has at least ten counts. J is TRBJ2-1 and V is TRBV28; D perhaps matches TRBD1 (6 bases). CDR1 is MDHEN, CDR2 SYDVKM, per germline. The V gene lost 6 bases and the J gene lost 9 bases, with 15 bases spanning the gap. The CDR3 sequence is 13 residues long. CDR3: CASSYGTRAEQFF. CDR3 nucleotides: TGTGCCAGCAGCTACGGGACACGTGCTGAGCAGTTCTTC.

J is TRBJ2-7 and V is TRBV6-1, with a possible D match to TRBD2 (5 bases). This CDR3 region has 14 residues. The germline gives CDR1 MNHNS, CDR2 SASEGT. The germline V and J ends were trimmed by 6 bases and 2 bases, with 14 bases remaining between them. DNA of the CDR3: TGTGCCAGCAGGGAGGTCCTGGGCGCCTACGAGCAGTACTTC. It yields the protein CASREVLGAYEQYF.

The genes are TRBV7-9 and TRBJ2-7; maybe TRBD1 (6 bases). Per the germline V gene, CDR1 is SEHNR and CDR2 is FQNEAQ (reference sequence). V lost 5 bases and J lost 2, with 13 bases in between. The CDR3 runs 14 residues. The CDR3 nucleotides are TGTGCCAGCAGCGGTGCGGACAGACCCTACGAGCAGTACTTC. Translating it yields CASSGADRPYEQYF.

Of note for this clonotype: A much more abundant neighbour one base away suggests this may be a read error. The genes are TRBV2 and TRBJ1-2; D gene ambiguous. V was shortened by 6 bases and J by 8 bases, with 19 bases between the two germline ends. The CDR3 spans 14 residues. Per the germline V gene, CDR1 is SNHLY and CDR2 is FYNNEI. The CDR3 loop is CASRGLGPPIGYTF. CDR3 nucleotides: TGTGCCAGCAGAGGACTCGGCCCTCCAATCGGCTACACCTTC.

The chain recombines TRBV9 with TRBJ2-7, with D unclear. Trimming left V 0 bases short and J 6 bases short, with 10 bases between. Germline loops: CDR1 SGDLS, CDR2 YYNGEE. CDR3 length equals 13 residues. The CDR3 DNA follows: TGTGCCAGCAGCGTAGACGTAATGGCCGAGCAGTACTTC. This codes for CASSVDVMAEQYF.

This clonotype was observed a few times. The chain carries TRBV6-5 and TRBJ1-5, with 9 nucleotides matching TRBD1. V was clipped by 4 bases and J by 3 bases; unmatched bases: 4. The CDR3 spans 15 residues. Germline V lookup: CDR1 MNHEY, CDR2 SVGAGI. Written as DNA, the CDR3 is TGTGCCAGCAGTTTCTTACAGGGGGCCAATCAGCCCCAGCATTTT. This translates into CASSFLQGANQPQHF.

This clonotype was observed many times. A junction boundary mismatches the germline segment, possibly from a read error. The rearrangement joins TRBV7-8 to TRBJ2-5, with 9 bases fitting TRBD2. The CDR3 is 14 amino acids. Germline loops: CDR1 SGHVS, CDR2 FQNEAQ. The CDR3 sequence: CASTLGTSTETQYF. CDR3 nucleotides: TGTGCCAGCACCTTAGGGACTAGCACAGAGACCCAGTACTTC.

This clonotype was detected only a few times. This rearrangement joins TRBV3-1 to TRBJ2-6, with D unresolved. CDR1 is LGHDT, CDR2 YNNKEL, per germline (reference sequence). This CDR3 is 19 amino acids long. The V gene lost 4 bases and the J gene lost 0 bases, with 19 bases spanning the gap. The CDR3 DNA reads TGTGCCAGCAGCCCGGTCCATCAATACTCCAGCTCTGGGGCCAACGTCCTGACTTTC. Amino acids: CASSPVHQYSSSGANVLTF. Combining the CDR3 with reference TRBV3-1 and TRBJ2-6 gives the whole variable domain DTAVSQTPKYLVTQMGNDKSIKCEQNLGHDTMYWYKQDSKKFLKIMFSYNNKELIINETVPNRFSPKSPDKAHLNLHINSLELGDSAVYFCASSPVHQYSSSGANVLTFGAGSRLTVL.

The CDR3 bases are TGTGCCAGCAGCGAGACAGGGGGCGCCAACACCGGGGAGCTGTTTTTT. This sequence encodes CASSETGGANTGELFF. The rearrangement links TRBV5-4 to TRBJ2-2; 10 bases are shared with TRBD1. The J segment lost 2 bases and the V segment lost 4 bases, leaving 5 bases of the junction unmatched. The CDR3 length is 16 residues. CDR1 SGHNT and CDR2 YYREEE come from the germline V gene (reference sequence).

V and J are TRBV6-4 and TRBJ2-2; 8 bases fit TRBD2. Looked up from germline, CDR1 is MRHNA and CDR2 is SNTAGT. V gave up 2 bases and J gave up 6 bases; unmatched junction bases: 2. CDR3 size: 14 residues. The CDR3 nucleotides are TGTGCCAGCAGTGACGAGCGGGAGTCCGGGGAGCTGTTTTTT. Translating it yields CASSDERESGELFF.

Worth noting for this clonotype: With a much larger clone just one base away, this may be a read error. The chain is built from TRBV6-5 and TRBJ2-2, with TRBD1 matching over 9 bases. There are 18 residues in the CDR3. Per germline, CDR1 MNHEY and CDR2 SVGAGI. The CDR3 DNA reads TGTGCCAGCACTTACAGGGGGCATGGCCTCTCGAACACCGGGGAGCTGTCTTTT. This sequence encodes CASTYRGHGLSNTGELSF.

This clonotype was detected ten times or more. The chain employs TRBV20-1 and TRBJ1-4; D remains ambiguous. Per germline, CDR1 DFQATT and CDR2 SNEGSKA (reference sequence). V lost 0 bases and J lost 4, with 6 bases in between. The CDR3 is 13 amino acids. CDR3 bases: TGCAGTGCTAGAGATGTGATTAATGAAAAACTGTTTTTT. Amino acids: CSARDVINEKLFF.

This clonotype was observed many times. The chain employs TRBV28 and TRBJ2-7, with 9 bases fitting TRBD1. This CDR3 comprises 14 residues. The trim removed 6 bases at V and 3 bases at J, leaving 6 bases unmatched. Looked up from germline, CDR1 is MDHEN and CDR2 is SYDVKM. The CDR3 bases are TGTGCCAGCAGCTTGACGGGACAGGGCTACGAGCAGTACTTC. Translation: CASSLTGQGYEQYF.

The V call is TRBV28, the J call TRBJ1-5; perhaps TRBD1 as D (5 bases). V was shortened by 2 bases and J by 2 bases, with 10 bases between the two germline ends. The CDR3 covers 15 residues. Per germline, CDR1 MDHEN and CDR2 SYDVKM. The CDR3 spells CASSLQGPGNQPQHF. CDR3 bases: TGTGCCAGCAGTTTACAGGGACCGGGCAATCAGCCCCAGCATTTT. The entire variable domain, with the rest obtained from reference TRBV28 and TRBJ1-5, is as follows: DVKVTQSSRYLVKRTGEKVFLECVQDMDHENMFWYRQDPGLGLRLIYFSYDVKMKEKGDIPEGYSVSREKKERFSLILESASTNQTSMYLCASSLQGPGNQPQHFGDGTRLSIL.

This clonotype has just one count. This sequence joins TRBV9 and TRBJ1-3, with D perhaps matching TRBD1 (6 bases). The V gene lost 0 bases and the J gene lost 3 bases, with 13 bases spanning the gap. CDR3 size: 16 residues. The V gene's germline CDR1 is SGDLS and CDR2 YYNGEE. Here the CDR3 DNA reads TGTGCCAGCAGCGTAGGTTGGGGGGCTGGTGGAAACACCATATATTTT. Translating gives CASSVGWGAGGNTIYF.

CDR3 in DNA: TGTGCCAGCAGCTTAGAACTCTCCTCTCGAGAGCAGTACTTC. Translating gives CASSLELSSREQYF. The chain links TRBV7-2 to TRBJ2-7, with D hard to call. Trimming left V 1 base short and J 7 bases short, with 14 bases between. The CDR3 spans 14 residues. CDR1 and CDR2 (germline): SGHTA, FQGNSA. Filled out from reference TRBV7-2 and TRBJ2-7, the complete variable domain reads GAGVSQSPSNKVTEKGKDVELRCDPISGHTALYWYRQSLGQGLEFLIYFQGNSAPDKSGLPSDRFSAERTGGSVSTLTIQRTQQEDSAVYLCASSLELSSREQYFGPGTRLTVT.

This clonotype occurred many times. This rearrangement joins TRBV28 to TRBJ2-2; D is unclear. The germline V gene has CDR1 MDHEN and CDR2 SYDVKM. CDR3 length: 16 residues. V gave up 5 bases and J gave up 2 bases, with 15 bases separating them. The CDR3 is CASSPRQALNTGELFF. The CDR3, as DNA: TGTGCCAGCAGTCCTAGACAAGCCCTAAACACCGGGGAGCTGTTTTTT.

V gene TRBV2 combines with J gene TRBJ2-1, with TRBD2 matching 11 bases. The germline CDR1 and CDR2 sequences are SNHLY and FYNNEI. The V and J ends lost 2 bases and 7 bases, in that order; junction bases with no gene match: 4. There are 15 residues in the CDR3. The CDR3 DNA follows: TGTGCCAGCAGTGAACCCCGACTAGCGGGGAATGAGCAGTTCTTC. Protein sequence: CASSEPRLAGNEQFF.